The 5 T cell receptor beta chains reported below all come from one sample, sequenced in a study of cytomegalovirus exposure and HLA in healthy donors. PCR used 60 Vbeta primers and 13 Jbeta primers. Generated by immunoSEQ multiplex PCR, the TCRdb table keeps only in-frame clones and is missing some. The data contain 110,000 to 150,000 clones, roughly 77% of them singletons. The source material was PBMCs. The receptors stem from a male donor in good health and CMV-seronegative.

The chain uses TRBV29-1 and TRBJ1-1; D is undetermined. The CDR3 has 13 residues. V lost 7 bases and J 4 bases, leaving 16 bases between the germline ends. Germline V gene sequence: CDR1 SQVTM, CDR2 ANQGSEA. The CDR3 region has the DNA TGCAGCGCTGAGAGGTCAGAGGGCACTGAAGCTTTCTTT. Amino acids: CSAERSEGTEAFF.

This rearrangement joins TRBV10-1 to TRBJ2-7, with D uncertain. Germline values: CDR1 WNHNN, CDR2 SYGVQD (reference sequence). The CDR3 sequence is 12 residues long. Trimming took off 3 bases at V and 1 base at J, with 4 bases between the two ends. The CDR3 nucleotides are TGCGCCAGCAGTGACAGTTCCTACGAGCAGTACTTC. Amino acids: CASSDSSYEQYF.

The gene calls are TRBV5-4 and TRBJ2-1; 11 bases agree with TRBD1. The trim removed 0 bases at V and 2 bases at J, leaving 1 base unmatched. The CDR3 contains 16 residues. CDR1 and CDR2 from the germline V gene are SGHNT and YYREEE (reference sequence). The CDR3 loop is CASSLVGQGAYNEQFF. CDR3 DNA sequence: TGTGCCAGCAGCTTGGTGGGACAGGGGGCCTACAATGAGCAGTTCTTC.

This clone was seen only a few times. This rearrangement joins TRBV5-6 to TRBJ1-1; tentatively, D is TRBD1 (6 bases). The germline CDR1 and CDR2 sequences are SGHDT and YYEEEE. The CDR3 spans 15 residues. Trimming removed 4 bases from V and 0 bases from J, with 13 bases in between. CDR3 sequence: CASSPLGGLNTEAFF. In DNA, the CDR3 is TGTGCCAGCAGCCCACTGGGGGGGCTGAACACTGAAGCTTTCTTT. The variable domain in full, with the rest retrieved from reference TRBV5-6 and TRBJ1-1, is DAGVTQSPTHLIKTRGQQVTLRCSPKSGHDTVSWYQQALGQGPQFIFQYYEEEERQRGNFPDRFSGHQFPNYSSELNVNALLLGDSALYLCASSPLGGLNTEAFFGQGTRLTVV.

This chain connects TRBV4-2 to TRBJ1-1; 9 bases are shared with TRBD1. Per the germline V gene, CDR1 is LGHNA and CDR2 is YNFKEQ. There are 18 residues in the CDR3. Trimming removed 0 bases from V and 1 base from J; junction bases left unmatched: 9. The CDR3 DNA follows: TGTGCCAGCAGCCAAGATTTGACAGGGGGTGTTTGGAACACTGAAGCTTTCTTT. It codes for CASSQDLTGGVWNTEAFF.